This TCR beta chain was found in a study of regulatory T cells. Germline loops: CDR1 SGHDT, CDR2 YYEEEE. V shed 4 bases and J shed 0 bases, with 11 bases lying between them. The CDR3 has 14 amino acids. Primers: 52 TRBV forward and 13 TRBJ reverse. The protocol was immunoSEQ multiplex PCR, while the TCRdb copy is restricted to in-frame clones and leaves out a portion. The sample yields more than 15,000 clones, 92% seen once. V and J are TRBV5-6 and TRBJ2-7; D not certain. Sequenced material: CD8+ T cells sorted from blood. The receptor comes from a person under 30 with CD3G deficiency. CDR3 DNA sequence: TGTGCCAGCAGCGGGTGGACCTACTCCTACGAGCAGTACTTC. Translation gives CASSGWTYSYEQYF.